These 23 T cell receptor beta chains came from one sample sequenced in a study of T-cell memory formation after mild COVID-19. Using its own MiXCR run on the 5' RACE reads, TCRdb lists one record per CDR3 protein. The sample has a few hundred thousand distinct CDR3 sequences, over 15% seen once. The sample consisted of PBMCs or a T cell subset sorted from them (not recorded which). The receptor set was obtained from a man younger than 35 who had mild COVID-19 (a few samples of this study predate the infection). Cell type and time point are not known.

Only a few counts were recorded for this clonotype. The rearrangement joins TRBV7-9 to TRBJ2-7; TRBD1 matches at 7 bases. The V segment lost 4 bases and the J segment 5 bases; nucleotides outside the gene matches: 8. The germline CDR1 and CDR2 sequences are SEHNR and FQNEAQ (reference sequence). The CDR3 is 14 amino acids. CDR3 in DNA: TGTGCCAGCAGCTCCCGACAGGGTACCCACGAGCAGTACTTC. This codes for CASSSRQGTHEQYF.

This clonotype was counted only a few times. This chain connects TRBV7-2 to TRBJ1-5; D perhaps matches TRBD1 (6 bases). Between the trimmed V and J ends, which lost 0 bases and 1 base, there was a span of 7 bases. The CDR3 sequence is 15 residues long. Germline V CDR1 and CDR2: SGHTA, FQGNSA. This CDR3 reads CASSLAQGSNQPQHF. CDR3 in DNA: TGTGCCAGCAGCTTAGCCCAGGGGAGCAATCAGCCCCAGCATTTT.

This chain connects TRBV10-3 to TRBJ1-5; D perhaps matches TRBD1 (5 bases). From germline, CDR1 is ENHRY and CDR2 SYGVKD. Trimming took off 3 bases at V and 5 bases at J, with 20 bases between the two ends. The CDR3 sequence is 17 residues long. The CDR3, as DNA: TGTGCCATCAGTGACCCGGGTTCAGGGCGCGGGTATCAGCCCCAGCATTTT. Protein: CAISDPGSGRGYQPQHF.

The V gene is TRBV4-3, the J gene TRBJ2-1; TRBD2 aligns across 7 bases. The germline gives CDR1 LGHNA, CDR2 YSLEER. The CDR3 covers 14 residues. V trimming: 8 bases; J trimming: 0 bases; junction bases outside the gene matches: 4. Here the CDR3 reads CASGGGFSYNEQFF. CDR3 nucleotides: TGCGCCAGCGGGGGGGGTTTCTCCTACAATGAGCAGTTCTTC.

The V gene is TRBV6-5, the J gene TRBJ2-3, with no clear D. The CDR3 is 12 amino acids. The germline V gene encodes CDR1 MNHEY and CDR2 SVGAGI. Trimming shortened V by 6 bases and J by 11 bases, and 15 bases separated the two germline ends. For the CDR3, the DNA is TGTGCCAGCAGATCCGGACGGTTTGAGCAGTATTTT. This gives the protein CASRSGRFEQYF.

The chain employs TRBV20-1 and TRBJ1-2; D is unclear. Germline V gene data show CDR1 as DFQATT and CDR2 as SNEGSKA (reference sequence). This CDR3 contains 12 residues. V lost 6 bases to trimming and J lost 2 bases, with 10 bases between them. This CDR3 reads CSAPPDNYGYTF. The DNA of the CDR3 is TGCAGTGCCCCCCCAGACAACTATGGCTACACCTTC.

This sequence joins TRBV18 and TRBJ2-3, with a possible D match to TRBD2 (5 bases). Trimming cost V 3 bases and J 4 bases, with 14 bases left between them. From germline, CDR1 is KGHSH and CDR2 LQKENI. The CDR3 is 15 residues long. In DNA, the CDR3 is TGTGCCAGCTCACCTCCGCTAGCCGTGGCAGATACGCAGTATTTT. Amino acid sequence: CASSPPLAVADTQYF. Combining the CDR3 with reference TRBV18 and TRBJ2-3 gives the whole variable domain NAGVMQNPRHLVRRRGQEARLRCSPMKGHSHVYWYRQLPEEGLKFMVYLQKENIIDESGMPKERFSAEFPKEGPSILRIQQVVRGDSAAYFCASSPPLAVADTQYFGPGTRLTVL.

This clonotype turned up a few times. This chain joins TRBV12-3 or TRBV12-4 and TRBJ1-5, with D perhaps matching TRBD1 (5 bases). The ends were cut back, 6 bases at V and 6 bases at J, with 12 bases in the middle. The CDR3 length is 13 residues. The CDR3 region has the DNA TGTGCCAGCAGACCAACAGGAACTCAGCCCCAGCATTTT. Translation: CASRPTGTQPQHF.

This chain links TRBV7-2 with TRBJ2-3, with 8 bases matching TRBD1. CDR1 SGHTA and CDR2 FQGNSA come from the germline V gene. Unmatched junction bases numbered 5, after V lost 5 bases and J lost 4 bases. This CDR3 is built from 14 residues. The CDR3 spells CASSQRTGPDTQYF. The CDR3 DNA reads TGTGCCAGCAGCCAGCGGACAGGGCCAGATACGCAGTATTTT.

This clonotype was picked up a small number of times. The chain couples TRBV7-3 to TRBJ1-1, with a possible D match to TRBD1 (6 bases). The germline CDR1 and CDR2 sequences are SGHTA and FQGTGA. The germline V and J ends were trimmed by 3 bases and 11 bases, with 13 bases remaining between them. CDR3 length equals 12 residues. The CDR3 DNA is TGTGCCAGCAGCTTGGGGCAGGGGTCGGCTTTCTTT. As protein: CASSLGQGSAFF. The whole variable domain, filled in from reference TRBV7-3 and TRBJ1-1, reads GAGVSQTPSNKVTEKGKYVELRCDPISGHTALYWYRQSLGQGPEFLIYFQGTGAADDSGLPNDRFFAVRPEGSVSTLKIQRTERGDSAVYLCASSLGQGSAFFGQGTRLTVV.

CDR3 loop: CASSARPTEYGYTF. In nucleotides, the CDR3 is TGCGCCAGCAGCGCGCGACCGACGGAATATGGCTACACCTTC. The J gene is TRBJ1-2, the V gene TRBV5-1, with no clear D. V was shortened by 4 bases and J by 5 bases, with 15 bases between the two germline ends. CDR1 is SGHRS, CDR2 YFSETQ, per germline. The CDR3 extends over 14 amino acids.

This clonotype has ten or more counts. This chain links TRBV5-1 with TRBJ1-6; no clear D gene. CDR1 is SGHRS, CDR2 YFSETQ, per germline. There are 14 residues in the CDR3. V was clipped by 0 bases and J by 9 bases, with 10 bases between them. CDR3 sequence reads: CASSLDSSGSPLHF. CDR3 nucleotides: TGCGCCAGCAGCTTGGATTCCTCCGGTTCACCCCTCCACTTT. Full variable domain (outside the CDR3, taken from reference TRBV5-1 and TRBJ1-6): KAGVTQTPRYLIKTRGQQVTLSCSPISGHRSVSWYQQTPGQGLQFLFEYFSETQRNKGNFPGRFSGRQFSNSRSEMNVSTLELGDSALYLCASSLDSSGSPLHFGNGTRLTVT.

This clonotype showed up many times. The CDR3 DNA reads TGTGCCAGCAGTTTACTAGGCGGAACTAGCACAGATACGCAGTATTTT. Translation gives CASSLLGGTSTDTQYF. This sequence joins TRBV27 and TRBJ2-3; D is unresolved. The germline CDR1 and CDR2 sequences are MNHEY and SMNVEV (reference sequence). Trimming stripped 2 bases from V and 0 bases from J, with 12 bases between. CDR3 size: 16 residues.

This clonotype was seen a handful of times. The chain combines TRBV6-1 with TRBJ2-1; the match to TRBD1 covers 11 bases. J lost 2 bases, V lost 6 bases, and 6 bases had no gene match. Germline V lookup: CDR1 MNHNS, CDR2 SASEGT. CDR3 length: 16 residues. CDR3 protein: CASRDRGRNTYNEQFF. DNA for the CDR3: TGTGCCAGCAGGGACAGGGGGCGGAATACCTACAATGAGCAGTTCTTC.

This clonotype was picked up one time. The CDR3 region is CSAPAPGSNEKLFF. CDR3 coding DNA: TGCAGTGCCCCCGCGCCCGGGTCCAATGAAAAACTGTTTTTT. The rearrangement links TRBV20-1 to TRBJ1-4; D gene uncertain. Germline assignment: CDR1 DFQATT and CDR2 SNEGSKA (reference sequence). The CDR3 is made up of 14 amino acids. V lost 6 bases and J lost 5, with 16 bases in between.

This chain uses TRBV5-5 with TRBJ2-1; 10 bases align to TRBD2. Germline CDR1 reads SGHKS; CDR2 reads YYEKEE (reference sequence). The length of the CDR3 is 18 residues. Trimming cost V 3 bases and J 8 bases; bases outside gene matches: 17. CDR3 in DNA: TGTGCCAGCAGCTCGTGGCCGTTATACAGCGGGGGGGACTATGAGCAGTTCTTC. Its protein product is CASSSWPLYSGGDYEQFF.

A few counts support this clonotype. The CDR3 region has the DNA TGCGCCAGCAGTCAAGTAACAAATGGGAACATTCAGTACTTC. This gives the protein CASSQVTNGNIQYF. The chain uses TRBV23-1 and TRBJ2-4; D is unresolved. TRBV23-1 is given ORF status, its function remaining uncertain. CDR3 size: 14 residues. V dropped 2 bases and J dropped 7 bases, with 12 bases sitting between them.

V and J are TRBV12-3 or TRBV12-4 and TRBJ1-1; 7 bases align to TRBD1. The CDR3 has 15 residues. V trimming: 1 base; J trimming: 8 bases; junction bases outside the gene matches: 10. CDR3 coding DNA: TGTGCCAGCAGTTTAGTGACAGGGATTGGCAAGGAAGCTTTCTTT. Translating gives CASSLVTGIGKEAFF.

DNA for the CDR3: TGTGCCAGCAGTTTACGGGAGGAAGCCGGGGAGCTGTTTTTT. It yields the protein CASSLREEAGELFF. The chain carries TRBV12-3 or TRBV12-4 and TRBJ2-2, with 7 bases fitting TRBD2. CDR3 size: 14 residues. V trimming: 2 bases; J trimming: 6 bases; junction bases outside the gene matches: 3.

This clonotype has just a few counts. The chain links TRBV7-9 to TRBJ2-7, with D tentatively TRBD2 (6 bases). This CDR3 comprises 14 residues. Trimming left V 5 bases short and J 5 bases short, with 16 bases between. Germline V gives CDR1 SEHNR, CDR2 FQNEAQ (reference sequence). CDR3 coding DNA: TGTGCCAGCAGCGCCCCCGGGGGTTACGACGAGCAGTACTTC. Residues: CASSAPGGYDEQYF.

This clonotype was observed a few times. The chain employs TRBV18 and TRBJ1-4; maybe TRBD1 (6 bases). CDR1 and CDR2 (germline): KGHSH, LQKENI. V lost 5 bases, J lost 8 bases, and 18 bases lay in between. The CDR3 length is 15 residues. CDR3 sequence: CASSSGQIRGEKLFF. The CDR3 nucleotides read TGTGCCAGCTCAAGCGGACAGATACGAGGGGAAAAACTGTTTTTT.

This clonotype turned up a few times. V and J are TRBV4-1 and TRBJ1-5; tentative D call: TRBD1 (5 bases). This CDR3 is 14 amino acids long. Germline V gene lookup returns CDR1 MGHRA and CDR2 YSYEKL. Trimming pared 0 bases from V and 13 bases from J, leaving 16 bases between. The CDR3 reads CASSQEGSTGLQHF. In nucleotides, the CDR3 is TGCGCCAGCAGCCAAGAAGGATCTACAGGACTTCAGCATTTT.

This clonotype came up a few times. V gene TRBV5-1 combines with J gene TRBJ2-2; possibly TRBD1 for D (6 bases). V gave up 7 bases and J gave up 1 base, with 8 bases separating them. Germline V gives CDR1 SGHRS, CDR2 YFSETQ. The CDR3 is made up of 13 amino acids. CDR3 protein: CASGQQNTGELFF. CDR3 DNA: TGCGCCAGCGGACAGCAGAACACCGGGGAGCTGTTTTTT.